This is a list of T cell receptor beta chains from one sample in a study of CD8 T cells in ankylosing spondylitis. TCRdb called the 5' RACE reads again in MiXCR, with one record for every CDR3 protein. The repertoire consists of 90,000 to 100,000 distinct CDR3 sequences, with almost 8.5% occurring once and the leading ten covering 9.9%. Sequencing was carried out using blood, either unsorted or a sorted T cell fraction (not recorded which). These receptors came from a male donor with ankylosing spondylitis or in good health (not recorded which). The CDR3 runs from the conserved cysteine through the conserved F or W. The D gene is left open where the match is weak. Each size is once, few or many counts, or a class when the clone is expanded.

v_call	j_call	d_call	clone_size	cdr3_nt	cdr3_aa
TRBV5-1	TRBJ2-7	.	many	TGCGCCAGCAGCTTGGATCCGGGGCTCTCTCCCGAGCAGTACTTC	CASSLDPGLSPEQYF
TRBV5-1	TRBJ1-4	.	many	TGCGCCAGCAGCTTTGGGCGGTCTAATGAAAAACTGTTTTTT	CASSFGRSNEKLFF
TRBV12-3/TRBV12-4	TRBJ2-3	.	many	TGTGCCAGCAGTCTGAGGTGGGGGGATACGCAGTATTTT	CASSLRWGDTQYF
TRBV7-8	TRBJ2-7	TRBD2	many	TGTGCCAGCAGCCTACTTACTAGCGGCCTTTACGAGCAGTACTTC	CASSLLTSGLYEQYF
TRBV19	TRBJ1-5	.	many	TGTGCCAGTAGGACTATCAGGGGCTTCAATCAGCCCCAGCATTTT	CASRTIRGFNQPQHF
TRBV12-5	TRBJ2-1	TRBD2	few	TGTGCTAGTGGTTGGGGGACTAGCGGGGGCCCGCCCTCCTACAATGAGCAGTTCTTC	CASGWGTSGGPPSYNEQFF
TRBV2	TRBJ2-1	.	many	TGTGCCAGCCGACCCCCCAGGAATGAGCAGTTCTTC	CASRPPRNEQFF
TRBV4-3	TRBJ2-7	TRBD2	many	TGCGCCAGCAGCCAAGAACTAGCGGGGGCCTACGAGCAGTACTTC	CASSQELAGAYEQYF
TRBV19	TRBJ1-2	.	many	TGTGCCAGTAGTACGGGGGATAGGAGGTATGGCTACACCTTC	CASSTGDRRYGYTF
TRBV6-5	TRBJ2-7	TRBD1	many	TGTGCCAGCAGTTACGGACAGGGGAAGGGGTACGAGCAGTACTTC	CASSYGQGKGYEQYF
TRBV7-2	TRBJ2-2	TRBD2	many	TGTGCCAGCAGCTTCGCGGGAGGTACCGGGGAGCTGTTTTTT	CASSFAGGTGELFF